The rows below give T cell receptor beta chains drawn from one sample of a study of CD8+CD57+ T cells in acquired aplastic anemia. TCRdb used MiXCR to reprocess the reads, holding one entry per CDR3 protein. The sample has roughly 220,000 distinct CDR3 sequences; roughly 60% are singletons. The sequencing input was sorted CD4+, CD8+, or CD8+CD57+ T cells (not recorded which) from PBMCs. Every receptor here comes from a human donor with aplastic anemia. Both conserved end residues are part of each CDR3. The order of the fields is D gene, V gene, J gene, clone size, CDR3 DNA, CDR3 protein. D genes are given only for firm matches. Not all rows give a size; the values are once, few, many and, for expanded clones, a class.

TRBD2	TRBV7-3	TRBJ2-5	NA	TGTGCCACGGGACTAGCGGGAGGGGAGACCCAGTACTTC	CATGLAGGETQYF
NA	TRBV20-1	TRBJ1-2	NA	TGCAGTGCTCCCGGGGGTGTCGACTATGGCTACACCTTC	CSAPGGVDYGYTF
TRBD2	TRBV10-2	TRBJ2-5	once	TGCGCCAGCAGTGAGAGGACTAGTGGAGAGACCCAGTACTTC	CASSERTSGETQYF
TRBD2	TRBV20-1	TRBJ2-1	NA	TGCAGTGCTAGTAGCGGGAGAAGATCCTCCTACAATGAGCAGTTCTTC	CSASSGRRSSYNEQFF
TRBD2	TRBV15	TRBJ2-1	NA	TGTGCCACCAGCAGCGTCCTAGCGGGGGGGCCTCCCTACAATGAGCAGTTCTTC	CATSSVLAGGPPYNEQFF
NA	TRBV11-1	TRBJ1-1	NA	TGTGCCAGCAGCTTATGGGGCGGGAAACCGGCTTTCTTT	CASSLWGGKPAFF
NA	TRBV20-1	TRBJ2-7	NA	TGCAGTGCTAGACTAACCGGGACGGGGCCCTACGAGCAGTACTTC	CSARLTGTGPYEQYF
NA	TRBV5-4	TRBJ2-7	NA	TGTGCCAGCAGCTCCGGACAGCTTCCCTACGAGCAGTACTTC	CASSSGQLPYEQYF
TRBD2	TRBV2	TRBJ2-1	NA	TGTGCCAGAGCTAGCGGGGGGGCAGATGAGCAGTTCTTC	CARASGGADEQFF
NA	TRBV2	TRBJ2-7	NA	TGTGCCAGCACTATAGACAGGCTGAGCTCCTACGAGCAGTACTTC	CASTIDRLSSYEQYF
NA	TRBV7-2	TRBJ1-2	NA	TGTGCCAGCAGCCCCCCGGGCGGGGACTATGGCTACACCTTC	CASSPPGGDYGYTF
TRBD2	TRBV27	TRBJ2-7	NA	TGTGCCAGCAGTTTGTCCGCTAGCGGGAGGGACTACGAGCAGTACTTC	CASSLSASGRDYEQYF
TRBD2	TRBV7-9	TRBJ2-3	NA	TGTGCCAGCAGCTCTGTAGCGGGAGGGCTGCCGTTGTTGGATACGCAGTATTTT	CASSSVAGGLPLLDTQYF
NA	TRBV6-1	TRBJ2-5	NA	TGTGCCAGCAGTGGGGGAGGAGGACTCCAAGAGACCCAGTACTTC	CASSGGGGLQETQYF
NA	TRBV7-2	TRBJ2-3	NA	TGTGCCAGCAGATATCAGGGAAGCACAGATACGCAGTATTTT	CASRYQGSTDTQYF
NA	TRBV24-1	TRBJ2-3	NA	TGTGCCAGAACAGGGAGCACAGATACGCAGTATTTT	CARTGSTDTQYF
NA	TRBV13	TRBJ2-5	NA	TGTGCCAGCAGCCCCTACAGGGAAGTGGGGAAAGAGACCCAGTACTTC	CASSPYREVGKETQYF
TRBD2	TRBV7-2	TRBJ2-1	NA	TGTGCCAGCAGCTTAGCAACGGCTAGCGGGTACAATGAGCAGTTCTTC	CASSLATASGYNEQFF
TRBD1	TRBV19	TRBJ1-6	once	TGTGCCAGTAGCGACAGGGGGGGGACACCCCTCCACTTT	CASSDRGGTPLHF
NA	TRBV18	TRBJ1-2	NA	TGTGCCAGCTCACCACCGATCAGAGGAGCTAACTATGGCTACACCTTC	CASSPPIRGANYGYTF
TRBD1	TRBV15	TRBJ2-4	many	TGTGCCACCAGACAGGACAGGGGGCCTAGCATTCAGTACTTC	CATRQDRGPSIQYF
NA	TRBV14	TRBJ2-7	NA	TGTGCCAGCAGCCAAGGGACAGGCGGGACTGAGCAGTACTTC	CASSQGTGGTEQYF
NA	TRBV20-1	TRBJ1-2	once	TGCAGTGCTAGTTCCCTTAACCCGGGCACTAACTATGGCTACACCTTC	CSASSLNPGTNYGYTF
NA	TRBV7-6	TRBJ1-3	few	TGTGCCAGCAGCTTACAGGGGCGCAAGAACACCATATATTTT	CASSLQGRKNTIYF
NA	TRBV7-8	TRBJ1-1	NA	TGTGCCAGCAGCTTAGGTGGGGGGGGTGAAGCTTTCTTT	CASSLGGGGEAFF
NA	TRBV7-9	TRBJ2-5	many	TGTGCCAGCACGTCAGGGTCCTTACAAGAGACCCAGTACTTC	CASTSGSLQETQYF
NA	TRBV10-1	TRBJ2-1	many	TGCGCCAGCAGTGAGCGGGGGAACAATGAGCAGTTCTTC	CASSERGNNEQFF
TRBD2	TRBV15	TRBJ2-7	NA	TGTGCCACCAGCAGAGGTAGCGGGGGGGGCTACGAGCAGTACTTC	CATSRGSGGGYEQYF
NA	TRBV5-1	TRBJ1-1	NA	TGCGCCAGCAGCTCGAACAAGGGTCACACTGAAGCTTTCTTT	CASSSNKGHTEAFF
TRBD1	TRBV4-1	TRBJ1-3	NA	TGCGCCAGCAGCCAAGGGACAGGTGGAAACACCATATATTTT	CASSQGTGGNTIYF
NA	TRBV10-3	TRBJ1-6	NA	TGTGCCATCAGTGATGAGGGGTCCTATAATTCACCCCTCCACTTT	CAISDEGSYNSPLHF
NA	TRBV15	TRBJ2-1	NA	TGTGCCACCAGCGACCCCGGGACCGTCTCCAATGAGCAGTTCTTC	CATSDPGTVSNEQFF
NA	TRBV6-5	TRBJ1-6	NA	TGTGCCAGCTCCAAAGTCAGTAATAATTCACCCCTCCACTTT	CASSKVSNNSPLHF
TRBD2	TRBV12-3/TRBV12-4	TRBJ2-3	NA	TGTGCCAGCAGCCGACTAGCATCAACAGATACGCAGTATTTT	CASSRLASTDTQYF
NA	TRBV25-1	TRBJ2-1	once	TGTGCCAGCAGTGAATCCAACAGATTGAATGAGCAGTTCTTC	CASSESNRLNEQFF
NA	TRBV29-1	TRBJ2-7	few	TGCAGCGTTGATGACGGGAGCTCCTACGAGCAGTACTTC	CSVDDGSSYEQYF
NA	TRBV15	TRBJ2-1	few	TGTGCCACCAGCAGAGATCTGGGGAGTGAGCAGTTCTTC	CATSRDLGSEQFF
TRBD2	TRBV9	TRBJ2-3	NA	TGTGCCAGCAGCGAGCCGCTAGCGGGGGGGCCCACAGATACGCAGTATTTT	CASSEPLAGGPTDTQYF
NA	TRBV9	TRBJ2-3	many	TGTGCCAGCGGCCGTTACACAGATACGCAGTATTTT	CASGRYTDTQYF
NA	TRBV19	TRBJ1-3	NA	TGTGCCAGTAGTTCGGACACCATATATTTT	CASSSDTIYF
TRBD1	TRBV10-3	TRBJ2-1	NA	TGTGCCAGCAGACTGGACAGGGGTGGATACAATGAGCAGTTCTTC	CASRLDRGGYNEQFF
TRBD2	TRBV2	TRBJ2-7	once	TGTGCCAGCAGATTAGCGGGGGGGGGGCAGTACTTC	CASRLAGGGQYF
TRBD2	TRBV7-9	TRBJ2-7	once	TGTGCCAGCAGCTTCACCCCGGGACTAGCGGGAGAGGAGCAGTACTTC	CASSFTPGLAGEEQYF